This T cell receptor beta chain was captured in a study of cytomegalovirus exposure and HLA in healthy donors. On the study more broadly: About 80 million unique TCRs from HLA-typed donors made up an early data release.

The CDR3 is made up of 11 amino acids. Germline values: CDR1 SQVTM, CDR2 ANQGSEA. V was trimmed by 6 bases and J by 11 bases, leaving 14 bases between them. PCR involved 60 Vbeta and 13 Jbeta primers. TCRdb's copy holds only in-frame clones and misses some; the assay was immunoSEQ multiplex PCR. The data include some 130,000 clones; the top ten clones carry around 1.5%. This clonotype was obtained from a woman in her 40s in good health and CMV-seronegative. The sample was PBMCs. The chain combines TRBV29-1 with TRBJ2-4, with D maybe TRBD1 (6 bases). The CDR3 sequence: CSVDRLGFQYF. CDR3 nucleotide sequence: TGCAGCGTCGACAGGCTGGGATTTCAGTACTTC.